This TCR beta chain was found in a study of T cell responses to AZD1222 COVID-19 vaccine. Findings of the study overall: The breadth and depth of Spike-specific TCRs increased once two AZD1222 doses had been given. Dominant at 160-218 and 743-854, vaccine-associated CD4 TCRs also spanned spike.

Germline CDR1 is LNHDA and CDR2 is SQIVND (reference sequence). This CDR3 has 15 amino acids. Trimming pared 1 base from V and 0 bases from J, leaving 8 bases between. A note on this clone: No antigen is known for it.

Data came from immunoSEQ multiplex PCR; TCRdb stores just in-frame clones and leaves some out. The sample consists of about 210,000 clones, around 94% of them appearing once. This clonotype was obtained from an adult who received the MenACWY meningococcal vaccine as a control. The sample consisted of peripheral blood, taken 28 days after the second dose of the MenACWY control vaccine. The chain is built from TRBV19 and TRBJ2-3; D possibly corresponds to TRBD2 (5 bases). The CDR3: CASSIGTASTDTQYF. CDR3 coding DNA: TGTGCCAGTAGTATAGGGACTGCTAGCACAGATACGCAGTATTTT.